This T cell receptor beta chain was identified in a study of cytomegalovirus exposure and HLA in healthy donors. Germline V gene data show CDR1 as LNHNV and CDR2 as YYDKDF (reference sequence). The CDR3 runs 15 residues. The V end was cut by 4 bases, the J end by 4 bases, with 14 bases between. Worth noting for this clone: Its target is not known.

Both 60 Vbeta primers and 13 Jbeta primers went into the PCR. TCRdb's table, derived via immunoSEQ multiplex PCR, lists solely in-frame clones and lacks some. This sample's clone table lists about 83,000 clones. Study-wide findings and caveats: The authors later found HLA-associated TCR beta chains more clonally expanded than equally common others. The study had only CMV serostatus as immune exposure information. Whilst most TCR sequences proved rare, a subset of public TCRs occurred across many donors. Association of 17,000 or so TCR beta sequences with HLA alleles was found at 0.05 false discovery rate in a later analysis.

Sequenced input: PBMCs. This receptor was taken from a man younger than 35 in good health and CMV-seropositive. The chain carries TRBV15 and TRBJ1-3; the D gene is possibly TRBD1 (5 bases). The CDR3 is CATSITGGPGNTIYF. The CDR3, as DNA: TGTGCCACCAGCATTACAGGAGGGCCAGGAAACACCATATATTTT.